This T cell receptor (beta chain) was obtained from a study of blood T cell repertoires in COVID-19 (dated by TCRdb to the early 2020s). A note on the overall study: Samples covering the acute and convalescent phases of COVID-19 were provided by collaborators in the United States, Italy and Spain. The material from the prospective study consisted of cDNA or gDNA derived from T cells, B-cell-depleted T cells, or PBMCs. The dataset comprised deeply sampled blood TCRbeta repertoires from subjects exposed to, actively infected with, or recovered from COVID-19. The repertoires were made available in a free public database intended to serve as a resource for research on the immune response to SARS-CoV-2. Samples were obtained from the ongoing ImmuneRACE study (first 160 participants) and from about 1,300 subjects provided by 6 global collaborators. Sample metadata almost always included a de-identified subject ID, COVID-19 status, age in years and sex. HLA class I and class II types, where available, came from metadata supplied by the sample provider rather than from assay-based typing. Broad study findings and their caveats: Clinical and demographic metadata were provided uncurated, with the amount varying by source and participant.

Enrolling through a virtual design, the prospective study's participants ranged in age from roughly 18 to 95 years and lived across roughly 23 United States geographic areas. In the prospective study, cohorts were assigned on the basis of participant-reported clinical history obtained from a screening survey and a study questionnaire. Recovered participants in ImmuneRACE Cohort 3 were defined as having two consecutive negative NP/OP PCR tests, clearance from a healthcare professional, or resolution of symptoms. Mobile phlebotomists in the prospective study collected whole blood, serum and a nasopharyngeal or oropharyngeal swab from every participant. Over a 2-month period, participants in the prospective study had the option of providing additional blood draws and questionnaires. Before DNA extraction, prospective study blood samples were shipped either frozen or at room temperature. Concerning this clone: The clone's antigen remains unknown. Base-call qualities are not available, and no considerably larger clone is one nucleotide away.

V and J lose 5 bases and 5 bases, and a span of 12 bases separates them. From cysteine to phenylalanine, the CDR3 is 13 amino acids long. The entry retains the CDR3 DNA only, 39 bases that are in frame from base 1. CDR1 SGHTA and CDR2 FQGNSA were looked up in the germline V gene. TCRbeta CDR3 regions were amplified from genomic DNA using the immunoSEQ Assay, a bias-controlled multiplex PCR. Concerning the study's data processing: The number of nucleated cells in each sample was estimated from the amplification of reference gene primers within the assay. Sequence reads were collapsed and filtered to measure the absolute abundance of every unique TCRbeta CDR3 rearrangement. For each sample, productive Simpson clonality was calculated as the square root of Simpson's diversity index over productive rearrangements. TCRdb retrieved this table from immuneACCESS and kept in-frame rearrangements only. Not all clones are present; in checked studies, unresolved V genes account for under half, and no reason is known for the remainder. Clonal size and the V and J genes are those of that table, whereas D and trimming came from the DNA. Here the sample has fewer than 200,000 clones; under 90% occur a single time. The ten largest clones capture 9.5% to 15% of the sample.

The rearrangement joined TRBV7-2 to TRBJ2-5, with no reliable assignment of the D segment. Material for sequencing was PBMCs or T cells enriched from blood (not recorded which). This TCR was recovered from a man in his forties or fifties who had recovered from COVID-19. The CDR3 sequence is CASSPRPGETQYF. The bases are TGTGCCAGCAGCCCTAGACCTGGGGAGACCCAGTACTTC.